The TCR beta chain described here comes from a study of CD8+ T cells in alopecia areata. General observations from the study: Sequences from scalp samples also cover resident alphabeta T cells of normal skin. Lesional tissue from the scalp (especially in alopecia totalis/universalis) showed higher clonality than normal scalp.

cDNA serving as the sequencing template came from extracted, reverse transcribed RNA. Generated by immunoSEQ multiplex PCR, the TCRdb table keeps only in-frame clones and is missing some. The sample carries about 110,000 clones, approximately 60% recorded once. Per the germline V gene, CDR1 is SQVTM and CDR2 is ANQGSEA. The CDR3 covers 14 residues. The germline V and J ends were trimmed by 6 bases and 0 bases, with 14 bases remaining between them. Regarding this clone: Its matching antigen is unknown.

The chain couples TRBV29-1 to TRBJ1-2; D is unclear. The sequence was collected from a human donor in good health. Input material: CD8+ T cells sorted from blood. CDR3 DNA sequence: TGCAGCGTATTCGACACCGCCCCTAACTATGGCTACACCTTC. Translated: CSVFDTAPNYGYTF.